The next 20 T cell receptor beta chains were all read from a single sample in a study of T cell responses to AZD1222 COVID-19 vaccine. TCRdb keeps only in-frame clones here, not all; method: immunoSEQ multiplex PCR. Of more than 95,000 clones detected, 88% appear once; the ten largest clones hold 4% to 5.5%. The sample here was peripheral blood, taken on day 0 of AZD1222 vaccination. All receptors derive from an adult in good health.

V gene TRBV10-3 combines with J gene TRBJ1-1; D not certain. The length of the CDR3 is 14 residues. The V end was cut by 0 bases, the J end by 3 bases, with 8 bases between. The germline V gene encodes CDR1 ENHRY and CDR2 SYGVKD. DNA of the CDR3: TGTGCCATCAGTGAGTCGGAAAGGCACACTGAAGCTTTCTTT. This sequence encodes CAISESERHTEAFF.

This chain links TRBV9 with TRBJ1-2; D is unresolved. The germline V and J ends were trimmed by 0 bases and 2 bases, with 11 bases remaining between them. The CDR3 length is 15 residues. Germline CDR1 reads SGDLS; CDR2 reads YYNGEE. The CDR3 nucleotides read TGTGCCAGCAGCGTAGCGGCAGCTAAGAACTATGGCTACACCTTC. Encoded protein: CASSVAAAKNYGYTF.

The CDR3 region has the DNA TGCGCCAGCAGCGGGGGAACCGGGACTCCCCATAATAGTTACTATGGCTACACCTTC. The encoded protein is CASSGGTGTPHNSYYGYTF. This chain uses TRBV5-1 with TRBJ1-2, with D possibly matching TRBD1 (5 bases). V lost 4 bases and J 3 bases, leaving 28 bases between the germline ends. Germline assignment: CDR1 SGHRS and CDR2 YFSETQ. The CDR3 has 19 amino acids.

This clone was counted once. V is TRBV5-1 and J is TRBJ1-1, with D possibly being TRBD1 (5 bases). From germline, CDR1 is SGHRS and CDR2 YFSETQ. The CDR3 sequence is 14 residues long. V lost 4 bases and J lost 5, with 15 bases in between. In DNA form, the CDR3 reads TGCGCCAGCAGCGATGACAGCAGAGGGACTGAAGCTTTCTTT. Its translation: CASSDDSRGTEAFF.

The chain combines TRBV28 with TRBJ1-4; 10 bases agree with TRBD1. Trimming removed 6 bases from V and 0 bases from J; junction bases left unmatched: 7. The germline gives CDR1 MDHEN, CDR2 SYDVKM. The CDR3 is 17 amino acids. CDR3 sequence reads: CASSRDRGPSTNEKLFF. The CDR3, as DNA: TGTGCCAGCAGCCGGGACAGGGGACCTTCAACTAATGAAAAACTGTTTTTT.

V gene TRBV9 combines with J gene TRBJ2-3; D ambiguous. The CDR3 is 13 amino acids. Germline loops: CDR1 SGDLS, CDR2 YYNGEE. Trimming stripped 0 bases from V and 1 base from J, with 3 bases between. For the CDR3, the DNA is TGTGCCAGCAGCGTAGTTGGCACAGATACGCAGTATTTT. Protein sequence: CASSVVGTDTQYF.

This chain joins TRBV27 and TRBJ1-2; 7 bases map to TRBD1. This CDR3 comprises 16 residues. The germline V gene has CDR1 MNHEY and CDR2 SMNVEV (reference sequence). V gave up 5 bases and J gave up 2 bases; unmatched junction bases: 11. The CDR3 coding sequence is TGTGCCAGCAGTGATTCCGGGACAGCAATCAACTATGGCTACACCTTC. Translating gives CASSDSGTAINYGYTF.

V is TRBV29-1 and J is TRBJ2-6; 7 bases fit TRBD1. V lost 6 bases, J lost 0 bases, and 5 bases stayed unmatched. This CDR3 has 15 amino acids. CDR1 is SQVTM and CDR2 is ANQGSEA in the germline V gene. For the CDR3, the DNA is TGCAGCGTCCGGGACAGAGGCTCTGGGGCCAACGTCCTGACTTTC. Amino acids: CSVRDRGSGANVLTF.

V gene TRBV5-6 combines with J gene TRBJ1-1, with a tentative D call TRBD1 (5 bases). This CDR3 contains 14 residues. V lost 4 bases to trimming and J lost 2 bases, with 12 bases between them. Germline V CDR1 and CDR2: SGHDT, YYEEEE. Here the CDR3 DNA reads TGTGCCAGCAGCCACGGACACCCTAACACTGAAGCTTTCTTT. Its protein product is CASSHGHPNTEAFF.

V and J are TRBV9 and TRBJ2-1; 12 positions match TRBD2. This CDR3 is 18 amino acids long. Germline lookup yields CDR1 SGDLS and CDR2 YYNGEE. V lost 0 bases and J lost 7; bases outside the gene matches: 11. The CDR3: CASSVGDGLAGLGNEQFF. In DNA, the CDR3 is TGTGCCAGCAGCGTAGGGGACGGACTAGCGGGATTGGGTAATGAGCAGTTCTTC.

CDR3 sequence: CASSPDRRVSLNTEAFF. The CDR3 region has the DNA TGTGCCAGCAGTCCCGACAGGAGGGTTTCCCTGAACACTGAAGCTTTCTTT. V is TRBV6-2 or TRBV6-3 and J is TRBJ1-1, with TRBD1 as a possible D gene (6 bases). V lost 5 bases to trimming and J lost 0 bases, with 19 bases between them. CDR3 length equals 17 residues. Per germline, CDR1 MNHEY and CDR2 SVGEGT.

The chain couples TRBV24-1 to TRBJ1-6, with D possibly matching TRBD1 (5 bases). Germline-derived CDR1 and CDR2 are KGHDR and SFDVKD. V lost 2 bases, J lost 7 bases, and 8 bases lay in between. This CDR3 has 14 residues. CDR3 sequence (DNA): TGTGCCACCAGTGATTGGGACGGGAATTCACCCCTCCACTTT. Translation gives CATSDWDGNSPLHF.

The chain carries TRBV28 and TRBJ2-7; possibly TRBD1 or TRBD2 for D (5 bases each). CDR3 size: 15 residues. CDR1 and CDR2 (germline): MDHEN, SYDVKM. Trimming stripped 7 bases from V and 2 bases from J, with 18 bases between. This chain's CDR3 is CASTTLGEGTYEQYF. DNA for the CDR3: TGTGCCAGCACCACTTTGGGGGAAGGAACCTACGAGCAGTACTTC. Filled out from reference TRBV28 and TRBJ2-7, the complete variable domain reads DVKVTQSSRYLVKRTGEKVFLECVQDMDHENMFWYRQDPGLGLRLIYFSYDVKMKEKGDIPEGYSVSREKKERFSLILESASTNQTSMYLCASTTLGEGTYEQYFGPGTRLTVT.

The rearrangement links TRBV3-1 (or the pseudogene TRBV3-2) to TRBJ2-3, with D perhaps matching TRBD2 (6 bases). There are 16 residues in the CDR3. Trimming took off 1 base at V and 4 bases at J, with 15 bases between the two ends. The V gene's germline CDR1 is LGHDT and CDR2 YNNKEL (reference sequence). The CDR3 coding sequence is TGTGCCAGCAGCCAAGGAGGCGGGAACAGTGCAGATACGCAGTATTTT. Protein: CASSQGGGNSADTQYF.

In nucleotides, the CDR3 is TGTGCCAGCAGACCGGGACAGGGGCAGGAAAAACTGTTTTTT. Translation gives CASRPGQGQEKLFF. V and J are TRBV27 and TRBJ1-4; TRBD1 aligns across 10 bases. With 6 bases clipped from V and 8 bases from J, the junction kept 6 bases outside the gene matches. This CDR3 is 14 amino acids long. The V gene's germline CDR1 is MNHEY and CDR2 SMNVEV (reference sequence). Using reference TRBV27 and TRBJ1-4 for the parts outside the CDR3, the full variable domain is EAQVTQNPRYLITVTGKKLTVTCSQNMNHEYMSWYRQDPGLGLRQIYYSMNVEVTDKGDVPEGYKVSRKEKRNFPLILESPSPNQTSLYFCASRPGQGQEKLFFGSGTQLSVL.

Only one count was recorded for this clone. The V call is TRBV4-2, the J call TRBJ2-3, with 8 bases identical to TRBD2. Trimming removed 4 bases from V and 5 bases from J; junction bases left unmatched: 5. The CDR3 is 14 amino acids. Germline V gives CDR1 LGHNA, CDR2 YNFKEQ. The CDR3 region is CASSLGGAEDTQYF. The DNA for the CDR3 is TGTGCCAGCAGCCTCGGGGGGGCCGAAGATACGCAGTATTTT.

The V call is TRBV27, the J call TRBJ2-7; 7 bases match TRBD1. This CDR3 spans 13 amino acids. The V gene end was trimmed by 5 bases and the J gene end by 3 bases; junction bases not matched to a gene: 4. Germline CDR1 and CDR2: MNHEY and SMNVEV (reference sequence). CDR3 sequence (DNA): TGTGCCAGCAGTCTCCGACAGGGCTACGAGCAGTACTTC. It is translated as CASSLRQGYEQYF.

The chain employs TRBV27 and TRBJ1-2; D ambiguous. Per germline, CDR1 MNHEY and CDR2 SMNVEV (reference sequence). V gave up 5 bases and J gave up 3 bases, with 10 bases separating them. The CDR3 consists of 13 residues. CDR3 bases: TGTGCCAGCAGTCCGGTCGGACACTATGGCTACACCTTC. Its protein is CASSPVGHYGYTF.

The rearrangement joins TRBV7-8 to TRBJ1-2; D gene ambiguous. The CDR3 consists of 15 residues. V lost 2 bases to trimming and J lost 1 base, with 11 bases between them. The germline gives CDR1 SGHVS, CDR2 FQNEAQ. CDR3 bases: TGTGCCAGCAGCTTATGGGCAGCTAATAACTATGGCTACACCTTC. Translating it yields CASSLWAANNYGYTF. Drawing the rest from reference TRBV7-8 and TRBJ1-2, the complete variable domain is GAGVSQSPRYKVAKRGQDVALRCDPISGHVSLFWYQQALGQGPEFLTYFQNEAQLDKSGLPSDRFFAERPEGSVSTLKIQRTQQEDSAVYLCASSLWAANNYGYTFGSGTRLTVV.

This sequence joins TRBV5-1 and TRBJ2-3; 7 nucleotides align to TRBD2. Trimming removed 0 bases from V and 0 bases from J; junction bases left unmatched: 4. Germline assignment: CDR1 SGHRS and CDR2 YFSETQ. This CDR3 has 16 amino acids. The DNA of the CDR3 is TGCGCCAGCAGCTTGGCCCAAGCGGGGAGCACAGATACGCAGTATTTT. Translating gives CASSLAQAGSTDTQYF.